The 5 T cell receptor beta chains listed next were all sequenced from one sample in a study of blood T cell repertoires in COVID-19. Measured with immunoSEQ multiplex PCR; TCRdb has only the in-frame clones, and not every one. The data contain 50,000 or so clones, roughly four fifths of them singletons. What was sequenced was peripheral blood. The receptors stem from a woman aged 55-70 years with acute or convalescent COVID-19.

The chain has TRBV13 and TRBJ1-6; possibly TRBD1 for D (5 bases). There are 16 residues in the CDR3. Germline V gene lookup returns CDR1 PRHDT and CDR2 FYEKMQ (reference sequence). V gave up 0 bases and J gave up 6 bases, with 12 bases separating them. CDR3: CASSLGPLGPNSPLHF. The CDR3 nucleotides are TGTGCCAGCAGCTTAGGCCCGTTGGGGCCTAATTCACCCCTCCACTTT.

V is TRBV19 and J is TRBJ1-2; 8 bases are a match to TRBD1. V dropped 10 bases and J dropped 5; count of bases not matched to a gene: 9. Germline V lookup: CDR1 LNHDA, CDR2 SQIVND (reference sequence). This CDR3 is built from 13 residues. CDR3 residues: CATSDRASYGYTF. CDR3 nucleotides: TGTGCCACCTCGGACAGGGCTTCGTATGGCTACACCTTC.

This rearrangement joins TRBV5-6 to TRBJ2-7; perhaps TRBD1 as D (5 bases). V lost 5 bases to trimming and J lost 4 bases, with 13 bases between them. The CDR3 length is 13 residues. Germline V gives CDR1 SGHDT, CDR2 YYEEEE. The chain's CDR3 is CASRPRRGYEQYF. CDR3 nucleotides: TGTGCCAGCAGACCGCGTAGGGGTTACGAGCAGTACTTC.

The J gene is TRBJ2-5, the V gene TRBV3-1 (or the pseudogene TRBV3-2); 8 bases align to TRBD2. CDR1 is LGHDT and CDR2 is YNNKEL in the germline V gene (reference sequence). The CDR3 runs 16 residues. J was trimmed by 4 bases and V by 7 bases; bases with no gene match: 14. DNA of the CDR3: TGTGCCAGCACCTTCCTTCGGGAGGGCGGTGGAGAGACCCAGTACTTC. Translated: CASTFLREGGGETQYF.

The gene calls are TRBV6-5 and TRBJ1-2, with 8 bases aligning to TRBD1. Trimming removed 6 bases from V and 4 bases from J; junction bases left unmatched: 10. Germline assignment: CDR1 MNHEY and CDR2 SVGAGI. The CDR3 contains 15 residues. DNA for the CDR3: TGTGCCAGCAGATCGAGGACAGGGCCCCTCTATGGCTACACCTTC. Its protein product is CASRSRTGPLYGYTF.